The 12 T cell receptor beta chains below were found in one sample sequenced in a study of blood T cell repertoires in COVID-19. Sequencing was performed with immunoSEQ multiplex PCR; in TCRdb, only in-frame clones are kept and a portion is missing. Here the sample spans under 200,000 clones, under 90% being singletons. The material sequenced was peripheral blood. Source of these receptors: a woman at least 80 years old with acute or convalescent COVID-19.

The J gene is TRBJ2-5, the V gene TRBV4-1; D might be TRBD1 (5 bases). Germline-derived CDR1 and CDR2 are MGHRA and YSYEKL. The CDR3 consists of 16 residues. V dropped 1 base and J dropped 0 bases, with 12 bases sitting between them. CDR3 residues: CASSQADKSYQETQYF. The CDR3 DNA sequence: TGCGCCAGCAGCCAAGCGGACAAATCGTACCAAGAGACCCAGTACTTC.

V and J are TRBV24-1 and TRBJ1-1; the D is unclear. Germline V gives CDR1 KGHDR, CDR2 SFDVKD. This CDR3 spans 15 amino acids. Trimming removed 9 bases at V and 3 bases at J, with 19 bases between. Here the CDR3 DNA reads TGTGCCACCTCTCCGGAGGAGGGAACCTACACTGAAGCTTTCTTT. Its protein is CATSPEEGTYTEAFF.

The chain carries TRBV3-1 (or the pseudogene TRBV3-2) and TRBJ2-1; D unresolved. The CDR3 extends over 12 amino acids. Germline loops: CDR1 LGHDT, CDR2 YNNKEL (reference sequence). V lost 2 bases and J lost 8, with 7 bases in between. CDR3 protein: CASSQLADEQFF. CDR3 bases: TGTGCCAGCAGCCAACTGGCGGATGAGCAGTTCTTC.

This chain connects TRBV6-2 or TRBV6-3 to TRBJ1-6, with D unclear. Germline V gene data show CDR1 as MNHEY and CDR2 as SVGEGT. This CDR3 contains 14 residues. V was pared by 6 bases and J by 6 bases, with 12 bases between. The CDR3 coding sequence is TGTGCCAGCAGCCAACAAGGCGGTAATTCACCCCTCCACTTT. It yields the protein CASSQQGGNSPLHF.

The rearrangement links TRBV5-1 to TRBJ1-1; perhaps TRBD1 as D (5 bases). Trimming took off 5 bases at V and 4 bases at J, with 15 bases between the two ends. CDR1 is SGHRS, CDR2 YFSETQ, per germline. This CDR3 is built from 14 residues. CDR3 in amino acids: CASRTQGVVTEAFF. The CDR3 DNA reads TGCGCCAGCAGGACGCAGGGCGTAGTCACTGAAGCTTTCTTT.

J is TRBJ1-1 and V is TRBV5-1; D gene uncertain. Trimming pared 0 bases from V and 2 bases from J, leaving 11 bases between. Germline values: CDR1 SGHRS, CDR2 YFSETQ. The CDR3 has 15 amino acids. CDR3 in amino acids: CASSLVGQFNTEAFF. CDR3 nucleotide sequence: TGCGCCAGCAGCTTGGTGGGCCAGTTCAACACTGAAGCTTTCTTT.

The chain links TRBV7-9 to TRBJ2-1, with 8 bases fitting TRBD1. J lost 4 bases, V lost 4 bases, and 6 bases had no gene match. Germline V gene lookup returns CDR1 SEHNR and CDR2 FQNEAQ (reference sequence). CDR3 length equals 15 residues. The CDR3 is CASSSGQATYNEQFF. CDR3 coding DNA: TGTGCCAGCAGCTCGGGACAGGCAACGTACAATGAGCAGTTCTTC.

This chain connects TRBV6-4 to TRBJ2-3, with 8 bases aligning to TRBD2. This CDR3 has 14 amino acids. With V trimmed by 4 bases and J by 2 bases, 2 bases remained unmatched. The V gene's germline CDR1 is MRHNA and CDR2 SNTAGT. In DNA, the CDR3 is TGTGCCAGCAGTGTTAGCGGGGACACAGATACGCAGTATTTT. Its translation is CASSVSGDTDTQYF.

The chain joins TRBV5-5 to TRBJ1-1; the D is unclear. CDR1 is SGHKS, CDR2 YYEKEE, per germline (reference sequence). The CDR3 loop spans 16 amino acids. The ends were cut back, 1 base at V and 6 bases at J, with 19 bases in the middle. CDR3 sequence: CASSLSIGAGSAEAFF. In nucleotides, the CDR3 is TGTGCCAGCAGCTTGTCAATTGGTGCGGGGTCAGCTGAAGCTTTCTTT. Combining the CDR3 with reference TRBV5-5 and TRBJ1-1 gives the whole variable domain DAGVTQSPTHLIKTRGQQVTLRCSPISGHKSVSWYQQVLGQGPQFIFQYYEKEERGRGNFPDRFSARQFPNYSSELNVNALLLGDSALYLCASSLSIGAGSAEAFFGQGTRLTVV.

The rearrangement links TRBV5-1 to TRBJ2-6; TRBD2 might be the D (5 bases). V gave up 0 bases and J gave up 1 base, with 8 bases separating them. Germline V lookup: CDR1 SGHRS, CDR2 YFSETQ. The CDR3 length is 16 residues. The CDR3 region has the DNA TGCGCCAGCAGCTTGGTACGAGGGTCTGGGGCCAACGTCCTGACTTTC. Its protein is CASSLVRGSGANVLTF.

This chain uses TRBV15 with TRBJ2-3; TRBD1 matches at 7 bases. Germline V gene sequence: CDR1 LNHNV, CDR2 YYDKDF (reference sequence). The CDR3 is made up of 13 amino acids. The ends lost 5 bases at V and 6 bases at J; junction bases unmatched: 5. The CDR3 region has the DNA TGTGCCACCAGCCCGCAGGGGGAGGATACGCAGTATTTT. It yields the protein CATSPQGEDTQYF. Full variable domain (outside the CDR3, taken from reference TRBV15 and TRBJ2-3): DAMVIQNPRYQVTQFGKPVTLSCSQTLNHNVMYWYQQKSSQAPKLLFHYYDKDFNNEADTPDNFQSRRPNTSFCFLDIRSPGLGDTAMYLCATSPQGEDTQYFGPGTRLTVL.

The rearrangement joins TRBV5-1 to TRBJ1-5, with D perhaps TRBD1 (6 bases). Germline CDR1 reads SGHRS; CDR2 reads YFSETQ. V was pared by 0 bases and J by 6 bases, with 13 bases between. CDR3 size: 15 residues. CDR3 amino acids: CASSLAGGRAQPQHF. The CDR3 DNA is TGCGCCAGCAGCTTGGCGGGGGGCCGGGCTCAGCCCCAGCATTTT.